This TCR beta chain was sequenced in a study of CD8+ T cells in alopecia areata. About the research overall: At a dose of 5 to 10 mg twice daily, oral tofacitinib was given to treated patients.

Regarding this clone: Antigen unknown.

Study results and limitations: Scalp sample sequencing also detects resident alphabeta T cells of normal skin.

Trimming pared 5 bases from V and 1 base from J, leaving 8 bases between. Germline V gene data show CDR1 as MNHEY and CDR2 as SMNVEV (reference sequence). The CDR3 contains 13 residues. RNA extraction and reverse transcription yielded cDNA as sequencing template. Data came from immunoSEQ multiplex PCR; TCRdb stores just in-frame clones and leaves some out. The data contain about 190,000 clones, 59% of them seen just once; the ten biggest clones take up around 15%. The origin of this receptor is a human donor with alopecia areata. The chain has TRBV27 and TRBJ1-1; no definite D call. The sample was CD4+ T cells sorted from blood, taken at week 0. The CDR3 here is CASSTQRNTEAFF. Written as DNA, the CDR3 is TGTGCCAGCAGTACACAGAGGAACACTGAAGCTTTCTTT.